The 14 T cell receptor beta chains below were found in one sample sequenced in a study of blood T cell repertoires in COVID-19. Profiled with immunoSEQ multiplex PCR; TCRdb holds only in-frame clones, not every one. In the table there are approximately 260,000 clones, approximately 90% of which are singletons. The specimen sequenced was peripheral blood. These receptors all stem from a woman in her forties with acute or convalescent COVID-19.

The rearrangement joins TRBV29-1 to TRBJ2-6; the D is unclear. Germline CDR1 is SQVTM and CDR2 is ANQGSEA. This CDR3 region has 14 residues. Between the trimmed V and J ends, which lost 1 base and 0 bases, there was a span of 4 bases. The CDR3 is CSVEGSSGANVLTF. In DNA, the CDR3 is TGCAGCGTTGAAGGGAGCTCTGGGGCCAACGTCCTGACTTTC.

The chain joins TRBV6-5 to TRBJ1-2; D not certain. V dropped 0 bases and J dropped 6 bases, with 8 bases sitting between them. Germline CDR1 is MNHEY and CDR2 is SVGAGI. This CDR3 is built from 13 residues. In nucleotides, the CDR3 is TGTGCCAGCAGTTACTCGGAGGCGGATGGCTACACCTTC. Encoded protein: CASSYSEADGYTF.

The DNA of the CDR3 is TGTGCCAGCAGTTACTCTCCCGGCGGTCCCTACGAGCAGTACGTC. It yields the protein CASSYSPGGPYEQYV. V gene TRBV6-5 combines with J gene TRBJ2-7; D is unclear. Trimming took 0 bases from V and 2 from J, leaving 11 bases between them. CDR1 MNHEY and CDR2 SVGAGI come from the germline V gene. This CDR3 has 15 residues.

This sequence joins TRBV9 and TRBJ1-6; possible D gene TRBD1, 5 bases. This CDR3 is 15 amino acids long. V lost 2 bases and J 8 bases, leaving 14 bases between the germline ends. The V gene's germline CDR1 is SGDLS and CDR2 YYNGEE. CDR3 protein: CASSVGIGEDSPLHF. The CDR3 DNA follows: TGTGCCAGCAGCGTGGGTATAGGGGAAGATTCACCCCTCCACTTT.

The genes are TRBV19 and TRBJ1-1; D is undetermined. The V end lost 3 bases, the J end lost 1 base, and 9 bases lay between the germline ends. The CDR3 sequence is 14 residues long. The V gene's germline CDR1 is LNHDA and CDR2 SQIVND (reference sequence). CDR3 residues: CASSIPNRNTEAFF. The CDR3 DNA follows: TGTGCCAGTAGTATCCCGAATAGGAACACTGAAGCTTTCTTT.

The chain joins TRBV5-1 to TRBJ1-2, with D perhaps matching TRBD1 (5 bases). The V gene's germline CDR1 is SGHRS and CDR2 YFSETQ. Trimming took off 3 bases at V and 6 bases at J, with 24 bases between the two ends. The CDR3 has 17 amino acids. CDR3 DNA sequence: TGCGCCAGCAGCTCCCAAACGGGGCCTCTTAGCGGGGATGGCTACACCTTC. It is translated as CASSSQTGPLSGDGYTF.

The chain links TRBV9 to TRBJ2-5, with TRBD1 matching 8 bases. After removal of 0 bases from V and 5 bases from J, the junction contained 9 bases not matched to a gene. The CDR3 has 16 residues. The germline CDR1 and CDR2 sequences are SGDLS and YYNGEE. The CDR3 nucleotides are TGTGCCAGCAGCGTAGAGGAGGCAGGGGGCAGGGAGACCCAGTACTTC. Its protein product is CASSVEEAGGRETQYF. Together with reference TRBV9 and TRBJ2-5, the CDR3 gives the full variable domain: DSGVTQTPKHLITATGQRVTLRCSPRSGDLSVYWYQQSLDQGLQFLIQYYNGEERAKGNILERFSAQQFPDLHSELNLSSLELGDSALYFCASSVEEAGGRETQYFGPGTRLLVL.

The chain couples TRBV5-1 to TRBJ2-5, with D possibly TRBD2 on 5 matching bases. Per germline, CDR1 SGHRS and CDR2 YFSETQ. The CDR3 consists of 15 residues. The V gene lost 2 bases and the J gene lost 3 bases, with 14 bases spanning the gap. As DNA, the CDR3 is TGCGCCAGCAGCTTCTCGGTAGAGGGTGAAGAGACCCAGTACTTC. Protein: CASSFSVEGEETQYF.

The chain recombines TRBV30 with TRBJ1-5; weak D call: TRBD1 (5 bases). This CDR3 region has 16 residues. The V gene's germline CDR1 is GTSNPN and CDR2 SVGIG (reference sequence). The V gene lost 1 base and the J gene lost 3 bases, with 16 bases spanning the gap. For the CDR3, the DNA is TGTGCCTGGAGTGGCCGGGGGATTGTAAACAATCAGCCCCAGCATTTT. It encodes CAWSGRGIVNNQPQHF.

The chain links TRBV3-1 (or the pseudogene TRBV3-2) to TRBJ2-1; D unclear. Trimming shortened V by 0 bases and J by 15 bases, and 15 bases separated the two germline ends. Germline V CDR1 and CDR2: LGHDT, YNNKEL (reference sequence). This CDR3 is 13 amino acids long. CDR3 in amino acids: CASSQDLTARTFF. The CDR3 coding sequence is TGTGCCAGCAGCCAAGATTTGACTGCCAGAACGTTCTTC.

This chain connects TRBV6-5 to TRBJ1-2, with TRBD1 as a possible D gene (5 bases). The germline V gene encodes CDR1 MNHEY and CDR2 SVGAGI. The V end lost 2 bases, the J end lost 4 bases, and 14 bases lay between the germline ends. This CDR3 region has 15 residues. Here the CDR3 DNA reads TGTGCCAGCAGTTACAGGGGAATGGGGTCCTATGGCTACACCTTC. Translation: CASSYRGMGSYGYTF.

V is TRBV4-1 and J is TRBJ2-1; TRBD2 matches 8 bases. There are 17 residues in the CDR3. The germline gives CDR1 MGHRA, CDR2 YSYEKL. J was trimmed by 1 base and V by 5 bases; bases with no gene match: 10. This chain's CDR3 is CASSSTRGGLSYNEQFF. The CDR3 DNA follows: TGCGCCAGCAGCTCTACCCGGGGGGGCCTGTCCTACAATGAGCAGTTCTTC.

V usage is TRBV12-3 or TRBV12-4 and J usage is TRBJ1-6; the D gene is possibly TRBD1 (5 bases). Trimming removed 6 bases from V and 10 bases from J, with 13 bases in between. CDR3 size: 13 residues. Here the CDR3 DNA reads TGTGCCAGCAGGGGGCAGTTTAGATCACCCCTCCACTTT. It specifies CASRGQFRSPLHF.

J is TRBJ2-6 and V is TRBV24-1, with TRBD1 matching over 7 bases. Trimming took 4 bases from V and 2 from J; bases not matched to a gene: 4. Germline V lookup: CDR1 KGHDR, CDR2 SFDVKD. The CDR3 consists of 16 residues. CDR3 protein: CATSEGTVTGANVLTF. In DNA, the CDR3 is TGTGCCACCAGTGAAGGGACAGTCACTGGGGCCAACGTCCTGACTTTC.